The sequence of this T cell receptor beta chain was determined in a study of blood T cell repertoires in COVID-19. Study as a whole: Collection of acute and convalescent COVID-19 samples took place in the United States, Italy and Spain. PBMCs, B-cell-depleted T cells, or T cells provided the cDNA or gDNA that made up the material.

Per the original data handling: From reference gene primer amplification, estimates of nucleated cell counts were derived. TCRdb's copy holds only in-frame clones and misses some; the assay was immunoSEQ multiplex PCR. D and trimming were read from the DNA, whereas the V and J calls and clone size are those reported in that table. The data show a few hundred thousand clones, around 86% seen once. The CDR3 runs 16 residues. Germline V CDR1 and CDR2: SGHDN, FVKESK. V gave up 5 bases and J gave up 8 bases; unmatched junction bases: 15. Seattle patients were enrolled during active infection and followed longitudinally.

Sequencing was performed on peripheral blood. The source is a woman in her 50s with COVID-19, enrolled during active disease. The chain joins TRBV14 to TRBJ2-1, with TRBD1 matching 7 bases. The CDR3 bases are TGTGCCAGCAGCATACGTCCGATGACAGGGAACGATGAGCAGTTCTTC. Its translation is CASSIRPMTGNDEQFF.